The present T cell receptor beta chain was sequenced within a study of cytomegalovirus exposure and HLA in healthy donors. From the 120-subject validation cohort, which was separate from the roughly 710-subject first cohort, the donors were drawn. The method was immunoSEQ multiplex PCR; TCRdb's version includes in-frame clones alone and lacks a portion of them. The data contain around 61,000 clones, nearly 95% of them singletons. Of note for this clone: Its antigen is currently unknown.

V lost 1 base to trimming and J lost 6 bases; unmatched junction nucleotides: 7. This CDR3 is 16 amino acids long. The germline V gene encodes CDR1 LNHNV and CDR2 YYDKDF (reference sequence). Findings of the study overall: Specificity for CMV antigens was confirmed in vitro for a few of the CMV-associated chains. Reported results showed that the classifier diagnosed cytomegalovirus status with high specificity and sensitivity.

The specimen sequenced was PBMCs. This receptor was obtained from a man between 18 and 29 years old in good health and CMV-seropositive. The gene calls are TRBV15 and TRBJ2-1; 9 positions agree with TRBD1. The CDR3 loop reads CATSRGWTGESNEQFF. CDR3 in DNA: TGTGCCACCAGCAGAGGATGGACAGGGGAAAGCAATGAGCAGTTCTTC.